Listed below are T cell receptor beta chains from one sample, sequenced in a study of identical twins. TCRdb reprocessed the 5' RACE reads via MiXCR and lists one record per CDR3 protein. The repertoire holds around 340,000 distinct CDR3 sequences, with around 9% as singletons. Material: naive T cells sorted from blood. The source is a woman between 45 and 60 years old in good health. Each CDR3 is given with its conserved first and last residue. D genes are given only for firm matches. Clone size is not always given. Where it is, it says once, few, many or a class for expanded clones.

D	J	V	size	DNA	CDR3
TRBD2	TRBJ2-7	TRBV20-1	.	TGCAGTGCTAATAATCTCATGGCGTCTAGCGGTTCCTACGAGCAGTACTTC	CSANNLMASSGSYEQYF
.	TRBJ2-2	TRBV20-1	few	TGCAGTGCTACGGCAGCCGGGGAGCTGTTTTTT	CSATAAGELFF
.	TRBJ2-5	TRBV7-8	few	TGTGCCAGCAGCTTAGTAACTAGCAGAGAGACCCAGTACTTC	CASSLVTSRETQYF
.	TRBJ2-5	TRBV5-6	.	TGTGCCAGCAGCTTCAGGGCACCTCAAGAGACCCAGTACTTC	CASSFRAPQETQYF
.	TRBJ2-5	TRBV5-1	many	TGCGCCAGCAGCCCCCTAAGAGCGGGCCAAGAGACCCAGTACTTC	CASSPLRAGQETQYF
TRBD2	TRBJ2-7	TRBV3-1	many	TGTGCCAGCAGCCAGACTAGCGGCTCCTACGAGCAGTACTTC	CASSQTSGSYEQYF
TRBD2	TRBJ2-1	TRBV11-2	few	TGTGCCAGCAGCCTCAGGGGACTAGCGGGATCCTACAATGAGCAGTTCTTC	CASSLRGLAGSYNEQFF
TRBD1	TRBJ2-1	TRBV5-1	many	TGCGCCAGCAGCTTGGGGGACAGGGCCCCCGGCGCCTACAATGAGCAGTTCTTC	CASSLGDRAPGAYNEQFF
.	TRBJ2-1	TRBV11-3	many	TGTGCCAGCAGCTCCGCTAGAAACAATGAGCAGTTCTTC	CASSSARNNEQFF
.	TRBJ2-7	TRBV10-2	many	TGCGCCAGCACCCTCCTCCAGAGAGAGGGGGAGCAGTACTTC	CASTLLQREGEQYF
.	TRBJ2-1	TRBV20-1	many	TGCAGTGCTAGAGGGGGAGTAGCGGACAGGAATGAGCAGTTCTTC	CSARGGVADRNEQFF
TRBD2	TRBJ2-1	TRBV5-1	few	TGCGCCAGCAGCTCTCGTAGCGGGAGGGCGAGCTCCTACAATGAGCAGTTCTTC	CASSSRSGRASSYNEQFF
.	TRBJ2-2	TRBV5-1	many	TGCGCCAGCAGCTTGGAAGGGGCGCGGAACACCGGGGAGCTGTTTTTT	CASSLEGARNTGELFF
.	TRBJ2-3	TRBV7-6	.	TGTGCCAGCAGCTTGAGGGGTTCGGGCACAGATACGCAGTATTTT	CASSLRGSGTDTQYF
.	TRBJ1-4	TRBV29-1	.	TGCAGCGTTGTTGGAACCCCTAATGAAAAACTGTTTTTT	CSVVGTPNEKLFF
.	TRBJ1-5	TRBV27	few	TGTGCCAGCAACCCCTCCGGGAGCAATCAGCCCCAGCATTTT	CASNPSGSNQPQHF
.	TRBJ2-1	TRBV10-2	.	TGCGCCAGCAGTGAGTACAGCGGCCGAGGGAATGAGCAGTTCTTC	CASSEYSGRGNEQFF
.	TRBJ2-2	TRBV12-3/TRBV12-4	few	TGTGCCAGCAGTTCCCAACGAGGCGCGAACACCGGGGAGCTGTTTTTT	CASSSQRGANTGELFF
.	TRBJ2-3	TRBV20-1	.	TGCAGTGCTCCGGGCCCAGCGGAGACCACAGATACGCAGTATTTT	CSAPGPAETTDTQYF
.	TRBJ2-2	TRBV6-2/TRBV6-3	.	TGTGCCAGCAGCCGGCGGGGTACGATCGGGGAGCTGTTTTTT	CASSRRGTIGELFF
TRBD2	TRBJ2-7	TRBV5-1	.	TGCGCCAGCAGCTTGCCGGGACTAGCGGAGGAGCAGTACTTC	CASSLPGLAEEQYF
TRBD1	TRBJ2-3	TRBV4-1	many	TGCGCCAGCAGCCCCCGGACAGGGGGCGCTCAGCGGGAGGAGTTAGATACGCAGTATTTT	CASSPRTGGAQREELDTQYF
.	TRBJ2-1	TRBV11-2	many	TGTGCCAGCAGCTCTCACAGGGAATCGCGGAGGATCAATGAGCAGTTCTTC	CASSSHRESRRINEQFF
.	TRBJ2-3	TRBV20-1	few	TGCAGTGCTAGAGATCACGACAGGGAGGTAGATACGCAGTATTTT	CSARDHDREVDTQYF
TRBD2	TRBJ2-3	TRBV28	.	TGTGCCAGCAGCGTAATAGCGGGAGGCACAGATACGCAGTATTTT	CASSVIAGGTDTQYF
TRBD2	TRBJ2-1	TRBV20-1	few	TGCAGTGCTGAGGGACTAGCGGGAGGTCTGAATGAGCAGTTCTTC	CSAEGLAGGLNEQFF
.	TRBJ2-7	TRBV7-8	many	TGTGCCAGCAGCTTAGTAGGGACGGACTCCTACGAGCAGTACTTC	CASSLVGTDSYEQYF
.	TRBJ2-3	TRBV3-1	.	TGTGCCAGCAGCCAGGCGAGAGCCCCCACAGATACGCAGTATTTT	CASSQARAPTDTQYF
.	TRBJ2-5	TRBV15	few	TGTGCCACCAGCAGCGGGTATCAAGAGACCCAGTACTTC	CATSSGYQETQYF
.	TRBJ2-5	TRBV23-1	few	TGCGCCAGCAGTCAAAAGGACGGATTAAAAGAGACCCAGTACTTC	CASSQKDGLKETQYF
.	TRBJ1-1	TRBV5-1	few	TGCGCCAGCAGCTATCAAGGGTCTGAAGCTTTCTTT	CASSYQGSEAFF
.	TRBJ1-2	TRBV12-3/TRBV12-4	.	TGTGCCAGCAGTCTCTCGCTCAGCCTCGGGGGAGGCTACACCTTC	CASSLSLSLGGGYTF
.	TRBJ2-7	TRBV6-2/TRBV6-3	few	TGTGCCAGCAGTGGAGGGACTGTCTACGAGCAGTACTTC	CASSGGTVYEQYF
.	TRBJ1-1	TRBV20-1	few	TGCAGTGCTAGATGGCTAGCAGGGATTGGCACTGAAGCTTTCTTT	CSARWLAGIGTEAFF
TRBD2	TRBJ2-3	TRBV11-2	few	TGTGCCAGCAGCTTCATTAGCGGGAGGGCCGCAGATACGCAGTATTTT	CASSFISGRAADTQYF
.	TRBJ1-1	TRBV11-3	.	TGTGCCAGCAGCCCAAAGGCCCTCACCGGACGCTTCGCTGAAGCTTTCTTT	CASSPKALTGRFAEAFF
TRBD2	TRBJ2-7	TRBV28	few	TGTGCCAGCAGCCTGACCGGGACTATCAACGAGCAGTACTTC	CASSLTGTINEQYF
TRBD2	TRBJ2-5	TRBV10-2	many	TGCGCCAGCAGTCCTAGCGGGAAAGAGACCCAGTACTTC	CASSPSGKETQYF
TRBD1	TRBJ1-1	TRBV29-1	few	TGCAGCGGGGACAGATCGAACACTGAAGCTTTCTTT	CSGDRSNTEAFF
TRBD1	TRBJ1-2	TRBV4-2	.	TGTGCCAGCAGCCAAGCGGGGACAGCTTATGGCTACACCTTC	CASSQAGTAYGYTF
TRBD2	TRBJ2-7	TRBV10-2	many	TGCGCCAGCAGTGAGTTTCGGACTAGCGGGAACTACGAGCAGTACTTC	CASSEFRTSGNYEQYF